These 30 T cell receptor beta chains were sequenced from one sample in a study of technical replicates of blood from a few donors (dated by TCRdb to the late 2010s). Libraries were made using the immunoSEQ multiplex PCR assay. TCRdb mirrors the immuneACCESS table, restricted to in-frame sequences. Some clones are absent from its copies; in checked studies, under half trace to an unresolved V gene, and the reason for the others is unknown. The sample table holds 60,000 to 90,000 clones, of which approximately 95% were seen once. The leading ten clones occupy about 0.27% of the sample. The sample was T cells isolated from PBMCs. Receptors originate from a human donor in good health.

The chain joins TRBV19 to TRBJ2-2; 8 bases fit TRBD1. The trim removed 3 bases at V and 6 bases at J, leaving 6 bases unmatched. Germline V gene sequence: CDR1 LNHDA, CDR2 SQIVND (reference sequence). The CDR3 is made up of 15 amino acids. CDR3 DNA sequence: TGTGCCAGTAGTATGCCAGGGGGCACCCCCGGGGAGCTGTTTTTT. Its translation: CASSMPGGTPGELFF.

This clone appeared a single time. V usage is TRBV30 and J usage is TRBJ2-7; 11 bases match TRBD1. The CDR3 length is 15 residues. Germline V lookup: CDR1 GTSNPN, CDR2 SVGIG (reference sequence). Trimming at V came to 0 bases and at J to 7 bases, leaving 8 bases not matched to a gene. CDR3 in amino acids: CAWSVLGQGAKEQYF. The CDR3 DNA reads as TGTGCCTGGAGTGTCCTCGGACAGGGGGCAAAAGAGCAGTACTTC. Together with reference TRBV30 and TRBJ2-7, the CDR3 gives the full variable domain: SQTIHQWPATLVQPVGSPLSLECTVEGTSNPNLYWYRQAAGRGLQLLFYSVGIGQISSEVPQNLSASRPQDRQFILSSKKLLLSDSGFYLCAWSVLGQGAKEQYFGPGTRLTVT.

The chain employs TRBV19 and TRBJ2-7; D gene unclear. The CDR3 runs 14 residues. Germline CDR1 LNHDA, CDR2 SQIVND (reference sequence). V was cut by 5 bases and J by 2 bases, with 13 bases left in between. CDR3 DNA: TGTGCCAGTAGTTTAGGGCCATCTGCCTACGAGCAGTACTTC. Translation: CASSLGPSAYEQYF.

The rearrangement links TRBV5-1 to TRBJ2-3, with 11 bases lining up with TRBD2. The germline gives CDR1 SGHRS, CDR2 YFSETQ. The CDR3 extends over 15 amino acids. Trimming took 2 bases from V and 5 from J; bases not matched to a gene: 4. CDR3 in DNA: TGCGCCAGCAGCTTACTAGCGGGGGCAGGAGATACGCAGTATTTT. It translates to CASSLLAGAGDTQYF.

This clone was picked up one time. The chain employs TRBV9 and TRBJ2-5, with TRBD1 identical over 12 bases. The CDR3 extends over 18 amino acids. Trimming at V came to 1 base and at J to 5 bases, leaving 12 bases not matched to a gene. CDR1 and CDR2 from the germline V gene are SGDLS and YYNGEE. The DNA for the CDR3 is TGTGCCAGCAGCGTAAATGTGGGGACAGGGGGCAGATCGGAGACCCAGTACTTC. It specifies CASSVNVGTGGRSETQYF.

The chain uses TRBV7-2 and TRBJ1-5; no clear D gene. The germline gives CDR1 SGHTA, CDR2 FQGNSA. V dropped 0 bases and J dropped 0 bases, with 6 bases sitting between them. The CDR3 length is 15 residues. In DNA form, the CDR3 reads TGTGCCAGCAGCTTAGCACTGAATAGCAATCAGCCCCAGCATTTT. Amino acids: CASSLALNSNQPQHF.

J is TRBJ2-7 and V is TRBV6-5, with D hard to call. The CDR3 has 13 amino acids. Per the germline V gene, CDR1 is MNHEY and CDR2 is SVGAGI. The ends were cut back, 0 bases at V and 5 bases at J, with 8 bases in the middle. The CDR3 loop reads CASSYSHRDEQYF. The CDR3 coding sequence is TGTGCCAGCAGTTACTCCCACCGGGACGAGCAGTACTTC.

The chain carries TRBV14 and TRBJ2-7; 7 positions agree with TRBD1. The germline gives CDR1 SGHDN, CDR2 FVKESK. The junction had 1 base not matched to a gene; V was cut back by 2 bases and J by 3 bases. The CDR3 is 13 residues long. The CDR3 here is CASSQPGGYEQYF. DNA for the CDR3: TGTGCCAGCAGCCAACCAGGGGGCTACGAGCAGTACTTC.

The chain combines TRBV27 with TRBJ2-7; possibly TRBD1 for D (6 bases). Germline CDR1 and CDR2: MNHEY and SMNVEV (reference sequence). The CDR3 has 16 residues. V was shortened by 5 bases and J by 2 bases, with 19 bases between the two germline ends. The CDR3 region is CASSPSPGHITYEQYF. CDR3 in DNA: TGTGCCAGCAGTCCGTCCCCGGGACATATAACCTACGAGCAGTACTTC.

The chain joins TRBV29-1 to TRBJ2-7; perhaps TRBD2 as D (6 bases). The CDR3 has 12 amino acids. With 8 bases removed from V and 3 bases from J, the gap between germline ends came to 14 bases. CDR1 and CDR2 (germline): SQVTM, ANQGSEA. The CDR3 loop is CSCMGGFYEQYF. CDR3 DNA sequence: TGCAGCTGTATGGGGGGTTTCTACGAGCAGTACTTC.

This clone is labeled medium-sized. The chain recombines TRBV2 with TRBJ2-7; tentative D call: TRBD1 (6 bases). The CDR3 spans 12 residues. Germline V gene data show CDR1 as SNHLY and CDR2 as FYNNEI. CDR3 DNA: TGTTCAGCCGCGGACAGAACCTACGAGCAGTACTTC. Translation: CSAADRTYEQYF.

The genes are TRBV4-1 and TRBJ2-7, with a weak D call TRBD2 (6 bases). This CDR3 has 17 residues. Germline loops: CDR1 MGHRA, CDR2 YSYEKL. V was pared by 0 bases and J by 3 bases, with 18 bases between. CDR3 region: CASSQDWDREWGYEQYF. The CDR3 DNA follows: TGCGCCAGCAGCCAAGATTGGGACCGGGAGTGGGGCTACGAGCAGTACTTC.

CDR3 amino acids: CASSSATGGGRGYF. The DNA of the CDR3 is TGTGCCAGCAGCTCCGCGACAGGAGGGGGCCGAGGGTACTTC. This sequence joins TRBV7-9 and TRBJ2-7; a possible D gene is TRBD1 (7 bases). There are 14 residues in the CDR3. With 4 bases removed from V and 12 bases from J, the gap between germline ends came to 22 bases. Per the germline V gene, CDR1 is SEHNR and CDR2 is FQNEAQ (reference sequence). Using reference TRBV7-9 and TRBJ2-7 for the parts outside the CDR3, the full variable domain is DTGVSQNPRHKITKRGQNVTFRCDPISEHNRLYWYRQTLGQGPEFLTYFQNEAQLEKSRLLSDRFSAERPKGSFSTLEIQRTEQGDSAMYLCASSSATGGGRGYFGPGTRLTVT.

The chain links TRBV13 to TRBJ2-3; 8 bases align to TRBD2. Germline V gene lookup returns CDR1 PRHDT and CDR2 FYEKMQ (reference sequence). V lost 4 bases, J lost 1 base, and 16 bases stayed unmatched. This CDR3 is 19 amino acids long. The CDR3 spells CASSSPGTRPEKGTDTQYF. The CDR3 DNA is TGTGCCAGCAGCTCTCCCGGGACTAGGCCGGAGAAGGGCACAGATACGCAGTATTTT.

This chain joins TRBV10-3 and TRBJ2-7; D possibly corresponds to TRBD2 (5 bases). The V gene lost 8 bases and the J gene lost 1 base, with 12 bases spanning the gap. The CDR3 runs 13 residues. Germline loops: CDR1 ENHRY, CDR2 SYGVKD. CDR3 protein: CAIQTGVSYEQYF. The CDR3 DNA sequence: TGTGCCATCCAAACCGGGGTATCCTACGAGCAGTACTTC.

The chain couples TRBV21-1 to TRBJ1-1. TRBV21-1 constitutes a pseudogene. The CDR3 contains 11 residues. CDR3: CASSLGSAAFF. For the CDR3, the DNA is TGTGCCAGCAGTCTAGGTTCTGCAGCTTTCTTT.

This rearrangement joins TRBV15 to TRBJ2-3, with 7 bases identical to TRBD1. The CDR3 totals 18 residues. V lost 1 base to trimming and J lost 0 bases; unmatched junction nucleotides: 10. Per the germline V gene, CDR1 is LNHNV and CDR2 is YYDKDF (reference sequence). CDR3 bases: TGTGCCACCAGCAGAGGAGACAGGGTAACTACTAGCACAGATACGCAGTATTTT. It specifies CATSRGDRVTTSTDTQYF.

The chain recombines TRBV19 with TRBJ2-5; 9 nucleotides agree with TRBD2. Trimming removed 6 bases from V and 2 bases from J; junction bases left unmatched: 10. From germline, CDR1 is LNHDA and CDR2 SQIVND (reference sequence). This CDR3 region has 16 residues. The CDR3 sequence: CASRKHRTSEQETQYF. The CDR3 DNA is TGTGCCAGTAGAAAGCACCGGACTAGCGAGCAAGAGACCCAGTACTTC.

The V and J genes are TRBV5-6 and TRBJ2-3; 9 nucleotides match TRBD1. V was clipped by 4 bases and J by 2 bases; unmatched bases: 8. This CDR3 is 16 amino acids long. Germline V gives CDR1 SGHDT, CDR2 YYEEEE. In DNA, the CDR3 is TGTGCCAGCAGCCCAACAGGGACAGGGCCCACAGATACGCAGTATTTT. This codes for CASSPTGTGPTDTQYF.

The chain employs TRBV9 and TRBJ1-1; 8 bases are a match to TRBD1. The trim removed 4 bases at V and 1 base at J, leaving 12 bases unmatched. Germline loops: CDR1 SGDLS, CDR2 YYNGEE. The CDR3 runs to 17 residues. The chain's CDR3 is CASSLGQGLGPNTEAFF. CDR3 nucleotides: TGTGCCAGCAGCCTAGGACAGGGACTAGGCCCGAACACTGAAGCTTTCTTT.

The rearrangement links TRBV15 to TRBJ1-5; D remains ambiguous. This CDR3 is built from 14 residues. V lost 6 bases to trimming and J lost 4 bases, with 13 bases between them. Germline assignment: CDR1 LNHNV and CDR2 YYDKDF (reference sequence). The DNA for the CDR3 is TGTGCCACCAGGAACGACGGGAATAATCAGCCCCAGCATTTT. Translated, it gives CATRNDGNNQPQHF. Filled out from reference TRBV15 and TRBJ1-5, the complete variable domain reads DAMVIQNPRYQVTQFGKPVTLSCSQTLNHNVMYWYQQKSSQAPKLLFHYYDKDFNNEADTPDNFQSRRPNTSFCFLDIRSPGLGDTAMYLCATRNDGNNQPQHFGDGTRLSIL.

The CDR3 reads CASSAVPGELFF. The DNA of the CDR3 is TGTGCCAGCAGCGCCGTCCCCGGGGAGCTGTTTTTT. The V and J genes are TRBV9 and TRBJ2-2; D not resolved. This CDR3 spans 12 amino acids. V was pared by 3 bases and J by 6 bases, with 6 bases between. Germline CDR1 SGDLS, CDR2 YYNGEE.

The CDR3 region has the DNA TGTGCCAGCAGTGACAGGGGGCAGGAAAAACTGTTTTTT. This codes for CASSDRGQEKLFF. V usage is TRBV25-1 and J usage is TRBJ1-4, with 8 bases aligning to TRBD1. This CDR3 has 13 amino acids. Germline V CDR1 and CDR2: MGHDK, SYGVNS. Losses at the gene ends were 3 bases for V and 8 bases for J; bases not matched to a gene: 2. Complete variable domain (other parts from reference TRBV25-1 and TRBJ1-4): EADIYQTPRYLVIGTGKKITLECSQTMGHDKMYWYQQDPGMELHLIHYSYGVNSTEKGDLSSESTVSRIRTEHFPLTLESARPSHTSQYLCASSDRGQEKLFFGSGTQLSVL.

The CDR3 DNA follows: TGCGCCAGCAGCCTGGGACTAGCGGGAGGCCTAGAGCAGTACTTC. It encodes CASSLGLAGGLEQYF. The chain carries TRBV4-1 and TRBJ2-7; 15 bases are a match to TRBD2. Germline CDR1 reads MGHRA; CDR2 reads YSYEKL. V gave up 4 bases and J gave up 7 bases; unmatched junction bases: 5. The CDR3 has 15 residues.

J is TRBJ2-1 and V is TRBV18, with TRBD2 matching 16 bases. There are 17 residues in the CDR3. The germline CDR1 and CDR2 sequences are KGHSH and LQKENI. V dropped 4 bases and J dropped 4; count of bases not matched to a gene: 4. The CDR3 DNA is TGTGCCAGCTCACTGGGACTAGCGGGGGGGCCTTACAATGAGCAGTTCTTC. As protein: CASSLGLAGGPYNEQFF.

V is TRBV6-4 and J is TRBJ2-1; no clear D. The V end was cut by 6 bases, the J end by 7 bases, with 16 bases between. The CDR3 consists of 14 residues. CDR1 and CDR2 (germline): MRHNA, SNTAGT. CDR3 sequence reads: CASRPLERLNEQFF. The CDR3 DNA is TGTGCCAGCAGGCCCCTCGAGCGCTTGAATGAGCAGTTCTTC.

The chain has TRBV29-1 and TRBJ2-1; TRBD2 matches 10 bases. There are 15 residues in the CDR3. V gave up 7 bases and J gave up 5 bases; unmatched junction bases: 11. Germline CDR1 is SQVTM and CDR2 is ANQGSEA. The CDR3 DNA sequence: TGCAGCGGCTCGAGACTAGCGGGTATGGACAATGAGCAGTTCTTC. Its protein is CSGSRLAGMDNEQFF.

V gene TRBV30 combines with J gene TRBJ1-5, with D unresolved. This CDR3 is 13 amino acids long. Germline loops: CDR1 GTSNPN, CDR2 SVGIG (reference sequence). V was trimmed by 3 bases and J by 3 bases, leaving 9 bases between them. CDR3 DNA: TGTGCCTGGAGCAGTAGCATCAATCAGCCCCAGCATTTT. Translating it yields CAWSSSINQPQHF.

The chain employs TRBV14 and TRBJ2-7; perhaps TRBD2 as D (5 bases). The CDR3 covers 13 residues. Germline V lookup: CDR1 SGHDN, CDR2 FVKESK. Trimming cost V 4 bases and J 5 bases, with 12 bases left between them. The CDR3 sequence is CASSPDWLDEQYF. CDR3 in DNA: TGTGCCAGCAGCCCGGACTGGCTTGACGAGCAGTACTTC.

V gene TRBV5-1 combines with J gene TRBJ1-2; D is possibly TRBD1 (5 bases). Germline CDR1 is SGHRS and CDR2 is YFSETQ. The CDR3 runs 13 residues. V was trimmed by 0 bases and J by 3 bases, leaving 6 bases between them. CDR3 nucleotide sequence: TGCGCCAGCAGCTTGGAAGGGGACTATGGCTACACCTTC. It translates to CASSLEGDYGYTF.